A single TCR beta chain is shown here with its context. This record belongs to a study of Ad26.COV2.S vaccination and SARS-CoV-2 variants. The overall study: Among those in the COV1001 Ad26.COV2.S trial arm was the donor.

The treatment is: roughly 20 received Ad26.COV2.S at low or high dose, single or two shots; 5 received placebo; per-sample allocation not given. Sampling happened 63 days after the first vaccine or placebo injection. The method was immunoSEQ multiplex PCR; TCRdb's version includes in-frame clones alone and lacks a portion of them. The table has about 680,000 clones, roughly 90% seen once; the top ten hold around 1.4%. Looked up from germline, CDR1 is ENHRY and CDR2 is SYGVKD. The germline V and J ends were trimmed by 6 bases and 11 bases, with 19 bases remaining between them. This CDR3 has 13 amino acids.

The specimen was peripheral blood, collected in a trial of Ad26.COV2.S vaccine versus placebo. This receptor was identified in a person aged 18-60 years who received the Ad26.COV2.S COVID-19 vaccine or a placebo. This chain connects TRBV10-3 to TRBJ1-2; D is perhaps TRBD1 (6 bases). CDR3 region: CAIRLDRIGGYTF. CDR3 DNA: TGTGCCATCAGACTGGACAGAATTGGTGGGTACACCTTC.